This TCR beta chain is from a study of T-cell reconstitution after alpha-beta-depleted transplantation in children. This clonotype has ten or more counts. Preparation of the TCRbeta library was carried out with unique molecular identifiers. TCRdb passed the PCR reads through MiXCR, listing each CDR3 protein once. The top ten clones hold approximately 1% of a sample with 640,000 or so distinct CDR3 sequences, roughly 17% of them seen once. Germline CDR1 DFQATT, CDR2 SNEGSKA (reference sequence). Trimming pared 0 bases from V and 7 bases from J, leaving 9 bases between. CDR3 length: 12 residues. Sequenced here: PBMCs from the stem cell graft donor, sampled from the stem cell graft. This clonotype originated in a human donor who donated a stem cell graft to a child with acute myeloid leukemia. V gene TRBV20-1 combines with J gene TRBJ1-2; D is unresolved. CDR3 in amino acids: CSARERGGGYTF. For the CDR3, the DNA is TGCAGTGCTAGAGAACGGGGAGGTGGCTACACCTTC.